This T cell receptor beta chain was identified in a study of Graves' ophthalmopathy and Graves' hyperthyroidism. Study-level information: By definition, stable hyperthyroidism involved no ophthalmopathy within 18 months of follow-up.

The authors amplified TCR beta CDR3 regions, and they did so from RNA transcripts for repertoire sequencing. Second-round multiplex PCR came after a first-round RT-PCR that employed HTBI primers. TCRdb itself ran the multiplex PCR reads through MiXCR, one entry per CDR3 protein. This sample has over a million distinct CDR3 sequences, with around a third found just once. Broader study findings: In separating ophthalmopathy from stable hyperthyroidism, a 13-signature model achieved 85% to 90% sensitivity and 65% to 84% specificity. Among thyroid clonotypes expanded above 0.001 frequency, most also appeared in blood.

Orbital computed tomography, together with clinical symptoms, serum thyroxine, TRAb and thyroid ultrasound, was used for diagnosis. CDR3 length: 17 amino acids. The trim removed 0 bases at V and 4 bases at J, leaving 10 bases unmatched. Looked up from germline, CDR1 is MGHRA and CDR2 is YSYEKL. A few counts support this clonotype. The antigen is not known. The specimen sequenced was peripheral blood or thyroid tissue (not recorded which). The chain combines TRBV4-1 with TRBJ2-7; 9 positions agree with TRBD1. This TCR was sampled from an adult man with Graves' hyperthyroidism. The CDR3 here is CASSQDMTDRGLYEQYF. CDR3 nucleotides: TGCGCCAGCAGCCAAGATATGACAGACAGGGGGTTGTACGAGCAGTACTTC.